The 7 T cell receptor beta chains below all came from one sample that was sequenced in a study of T-cell memory formation after mild COVID-19. TCRdb called the 5' RACE reads again in MiXCR, with one record for every CDR3 protein. Among 350,000 to 550,000 distinct CDR3 sequences listed, about 20% were seen once. Sequenced material: PBMCs or a T cell subset sorted from them (not recorded which). These receptors originate from a man aged 18 to 29 who had mild COVID-19 (a few samples of this study predate the infection). Cell type and time point are not known.

The rearrangement links TRBV6-5 to TRBJ1-1; TRBD1 is a possible D gene (5 bases). Trimming took off 2 bases at V and 0 bases at J, with 10 bases between the two ends. The CDR3 length is 15 residues. From germline, CDR1 is MNHEY and CDR2 SVGAGI. The CDR3 region is CASSYGIRVNTEAFF. The CDR3 DNA sequence: TGTGCCAGCAGTTACGGGATCAGGGTGAACACTGAAGCTTTCTTT.

In nucleotides, the CDR3 is TGCGCCAGCAGCTTGGCGGCAGGGAATACTTCACCCCTCCACTTT. Its translation is CASSLAAGNTSPLHF. This chain uses TRBV5-1 with TRBJ1-6; D may be TRBD1 (5 bases). This CDR3 is built from 15 residues. Trimming shortened V by 0 bases and J by 9 bases, and 13 bases separated the two germline ends. The V gene's germline CDR1 is SGHRS and CDR2 YFSETQ.

This clonotype was recorded many times. This rearrangement joins TRBV7-9 to TRBJ2-7; D gene unclear. The CDR3 covers 13 residues. Germline V lookup: CDR1 SEHNR, CDR2 FQNEAQ (reference sequence). The CDR3, as DNA: TGTGCCAGCAGCCTTTTGGATTCCTCCGAGCAGTACGTC. It codes for CASSLLDSSEQYV.

V and J are TRBV20-1 and TRBJ1-5; a possible D gene is TRBD1 (5 bases). CDR1 and CDR2 (germline): DFQATT, SNEGSKA (reference sequence). V shed 6 bases and J shed 6 bases, with 18 bases lying between them. The CDR3 contains 14 residues. The DNA for the CDR3 is TGCAGTGCCTCAGGCAGGGAGGGCCCTCAGCCCCAGCATTTT. Translation gives CSASGREGPQPQHF.

The chain joins TRBV12-3 or TRBV12-4 to TRBJ2-6; 9 bases line up with TRBD1. V shed 5 bases and J 2 bases; nucleotides not matched to a gene: 7. The CDR3 spans 17 residues. DNA of the CDR3: TGTGCCAGCAGTCAGACAGGGGGGTTCACTGGGGCCAACGTCCTGACTTTC. As protein: CASSQTGGFTGANVLTF.

The CDR3, as DNA: TGCAGCGTTGGGGGACCGGACGAGCAGTACTTC. Its translation is CSVGGPDEQYF. J is TRBJ2-7 and V is TRBV29-1; D may match TRBD1 or TRBD2 (5 bases each). The V end was cut by 4 bases, the J end by 5 bases, with 9 bases between. The CDR3 is 11 residues long. Germline V gene sequence: CDR1 SQVTM, CDR2 ANQGSEA.

In its sample, this clonotype was seen a few times. The gene calls are TRBV6-2 or TRBV6-3 and TRBJ2-1; D gene ambiguous. V lost 10 bases to trimming and J lost 6 bases, with 16 bases between them. Germline values: CDR1 MNHEY, CDR2 SVGEGT. The CDR3 length is 13 residues. In DNA form, the CDR3 reads TGTGCCATCAGCCTTGGGCCTGGCAATGAGCAGTTCTTC. It is translated as CAISLGPGNEQFF.